What follows is one T cell receptor beta chain and its context. Its antigen remains unidentified. Germline-derived CDR1 and CDR2 are SGHTA and FQGTGA. The CDR3 length is 15 residues. The ends lost 3 bases at V and 7 bases at J; junction bases unmatched: 7. This record comes from a study of T-cell memory formation after mild COVID-19. In the study overall: For the most part, TCR clusters were specific to one donor.

TCRdb re-called the 5' RACE reads through MiXCR, storing one row per CDR3 protein. The sample records hundreds of thousands of distinct CDR3 sequences, approximately 19% being singletons. Whole-study results and caveats: The pre-infection memory compartment contained some responding clones, suggesting cross-reactive memory joined.

V usage is TRBV7-3 and J usage is TRBJ2-1, with TRBD1 identical over 9 bases. The origin of this receptor is a man aged 18 to 29 who had mild COVID-19 (a few samples of this study predate the infection). Cell type and time point are not known. The sample was PBMCs or a T cell subset sorted from them (not recorded which). The CDR3 DNA reads as TGTGCCAGCAGCTTGTCCGGGACAGGGATAAATGAGCAGTTCTTC. Protein product: CASSLSGTGINEQFF.